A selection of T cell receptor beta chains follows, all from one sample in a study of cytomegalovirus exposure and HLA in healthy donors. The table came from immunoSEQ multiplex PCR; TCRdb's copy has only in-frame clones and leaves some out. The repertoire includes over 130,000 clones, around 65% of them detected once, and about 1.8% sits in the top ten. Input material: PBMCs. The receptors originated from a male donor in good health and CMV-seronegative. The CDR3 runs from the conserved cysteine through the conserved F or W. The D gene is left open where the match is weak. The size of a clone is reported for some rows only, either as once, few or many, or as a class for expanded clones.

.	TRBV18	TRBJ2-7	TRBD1	TGTGCCAGCTCACCACCGGGGAAGGACAGGGACGAGCAGTACTTC	CASSPPGKDRDEQYF
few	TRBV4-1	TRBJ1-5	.	TGCGCCAGCAGCCAAGTCGGTCAGCCCCAGCATTTT	CASSQVGQPQHF
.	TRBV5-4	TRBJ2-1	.	TGTGCCAGCAGCTTGAGGGGGATGAACAATGAGCAGTTCTTC	CASSLRGMNNEQFF
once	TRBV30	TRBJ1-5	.	TGTGCCTGGAGTGTAGGTCAGGGGAATTATCAGCCCCAGCATTTT	CAWSVGQGNYQPQHF
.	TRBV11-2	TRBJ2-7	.	TGTGCCAGCAGCTTGGACAGTTCCCTCTACGAGCAGTACTTC	CASSLDSSLYEQYF
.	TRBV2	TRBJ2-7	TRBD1	TGTGCCAGCAGGCCCGGGACAGGGGGCTCCTACGAGCAGTACTTC	CASRPGTGGSYEQYF
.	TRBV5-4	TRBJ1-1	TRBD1	TGTGCCAGCAGCTCGAGGACAGGGAGGTACACTGAAGCTTTCTTT	CASSSRTGRYTEAFF
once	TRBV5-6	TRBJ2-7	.	TGTGCCAGCAGCTTCGCGAGGCACTACGAGCAGTACTTC	CASSFARHYEQYF
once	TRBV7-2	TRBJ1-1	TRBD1	TGTGCCAGCACCCCATCAGGGACAGGGAACACTGAAGCTTTCTTT	CASTPSGTGNTEAFF
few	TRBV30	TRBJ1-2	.	TGTGCCTGGAGTCCCGGGGGGCGTGGCTACACCTTC	CAWSPGGRGYTF
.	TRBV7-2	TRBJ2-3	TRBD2	TGTGCCAGCAGCGTCCGGAGGACTAGCGGGGGGGTATACACAGATACGCAGTATTTT	CASSVRRTSGGVYTDTQYF
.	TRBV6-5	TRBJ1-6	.	TGTGCCAGCAGTCAACAGGGTAAAAATTCACCCCTCCACTTT	CASSQQGKNSPLHF
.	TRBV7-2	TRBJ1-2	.	TGTGCCAGCAGCTTAAGTCGGGAGGCTTGTGGCTACACCTTC	CASSLSREACGYTF
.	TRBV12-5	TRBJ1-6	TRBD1	TGTGCTAGTGGTTTGGGACAGGGCCCCTATAATTCACCCCTCCACTTT	CASGLGQGPYNSPLHF
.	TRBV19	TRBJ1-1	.	TGTGCCAGTACTAATAATCTAGGGGGCACTGAAGCTTTCTTT	CASTNNLGGTEAFF
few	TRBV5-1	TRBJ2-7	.	TGCGCCAGCAGCTTCTATCGACAGGGAGGATCGGCCGAGCAGTACTTC	CASSFYRQGGSAEQYF
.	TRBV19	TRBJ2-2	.	TGTGCCAGTAAGGGGCTCGCGAACACCGGGGAGCTGTTTTTT	CASKGLANTGELFF
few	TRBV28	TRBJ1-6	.	TGTGCCAGCAGTTCCGACAGTCACTCCTATAATTCACCCCTCCACTTT	CASSSDSHSYNSPLHF
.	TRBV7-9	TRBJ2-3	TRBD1	TGTGCCAGCAGCCTAACACAGGGGGTGGGTTTT	CASSLTQGVGF
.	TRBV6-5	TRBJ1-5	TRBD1	TGTGCCAGCAGGCCACAGGGGATCAGCAATCAGCCCCAGCATTTT	CASRPQGISNQPQHF
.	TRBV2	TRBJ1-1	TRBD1	TGTGCCAGCAGCTCAGAGGGACAGGGGTGGGGGAACACTGAAGCTTTCTTT	CASSSEGQGWGNTEAFF
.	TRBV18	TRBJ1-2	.	TGTGCCAGCTCACCGGCAGGGGACTATGGCTACACCTTC	CASSPAGDYGYTF
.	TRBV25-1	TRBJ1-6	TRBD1	TGTGCCAGCAGTGAGACAGGGGGAGGTTCACCCCTCCACTTC	CASSETGGGSPLHF
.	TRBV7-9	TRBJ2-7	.	TGTTCCAGCAGCGATCCGGGGGACGAGCAGTACTTC	CSSSDPGDEQYF
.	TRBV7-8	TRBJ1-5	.	TGTGCCAGCAGCCTTTACAGGGAATTCAATCAGCCCCAGCATTTT	CASSLYREFNQPQHF
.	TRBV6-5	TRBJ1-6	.	TGTGCCAGCAGTTACTTGAGGGCCGGACATTCACCCCTCCACTTT	CASSYLRAGHSPLHF
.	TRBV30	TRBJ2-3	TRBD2	TGTGCCTCCCGGGGGGGTATAGGCACAGATACGCAGTATTTT	CASRGGIGTDTQYF
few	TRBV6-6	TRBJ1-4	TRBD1	TGTGCCAGCAGCCGAGCAGGGGGCGCGTCTAATGAAAAACTGTTTTTT	CASSRAGGASNEKLFF
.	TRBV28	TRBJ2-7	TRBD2	TGTGCCAGCAGCTCTATAGCGGGGACGACCTACGAGCAGTACTTC	CASSSIAGTTYEQYF
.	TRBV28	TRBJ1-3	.	TGTGCCAGCAAGCCCCCTGGAAACACCATATATTTT	CASKPPGNTIYF
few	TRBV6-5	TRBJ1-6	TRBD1	TGTGCCAGCAGTTACTGGACAGGGAATTCACCCCTCCACTTT	CASSYWTGNSPLHF
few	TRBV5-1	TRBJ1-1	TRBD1	TGCGCCAGCAGCTTGTCAGGGGGCGTGACCACTGAAGCTTTCTTT	CASSLSGGVTTEAFF
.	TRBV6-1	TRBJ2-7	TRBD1	TGTGCCAGCAGTGAAACCGGGACAGCCTACTCCTACGAGCAGTACTTC	CASSETGTAYSYEQYF
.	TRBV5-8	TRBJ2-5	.	TGTGCCAGCAGCTTGATCAGAGGGGAGACCCAGTACTTC	CASSLIRGETQYF
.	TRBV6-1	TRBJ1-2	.	TGTGCCAGCAGTGAACGGGATTATGGCTACACCTTC	CASSERDYGYTF
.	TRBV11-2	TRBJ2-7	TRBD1	TGTGCCAGCAGCTTTGGACAGGGCTACTACGAGCAGTACTTC	CASSFGQGYYEQYF
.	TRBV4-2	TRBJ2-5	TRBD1	TGTGCCAGCAGCCAAACGGGACAGGGTAAAGAGACCCAGTACTTC	CASSQTGQGKETQYF
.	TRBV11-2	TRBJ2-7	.	TGTGCCAGCAGCTTATTGGTAGGAGCCTACGAGCAGTACTTC	CASSLLVGAYEQYF
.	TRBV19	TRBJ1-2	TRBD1	TGTGCCAGTAGTATATGGCAGGGGGCGGAAGGCTACACCTTC	CASSIWQGAEGYTF
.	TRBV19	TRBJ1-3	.	TGTGCCAGTAGTCCGTCTCTGGGCAGATCCCCCTCTGGAAACACCATATATTTT	CASSPSLGRSPSGNTIYF
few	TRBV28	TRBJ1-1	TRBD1	TGTGCCAGCAGTTTATTGGACAGGGTACACACTGAAGCTTTCTTT	CASSLLDRVHTEAFF
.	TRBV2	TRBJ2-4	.	TGTGCCAGCAGTCAGGGTTGCATTCAGTACTTC	CASSQGCIQYF
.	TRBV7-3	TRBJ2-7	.	TGTGCCAGCAGCTTAGCTCGGGGAAACGAGCAGTACTTC	CASSLARGNEQYF
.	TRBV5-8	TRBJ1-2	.	TGTGCCAGCAGCTTTATCCACACCTTC	CASSFIHTF
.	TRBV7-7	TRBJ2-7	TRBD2	TGTGCCAGCAGCTTAGCGGGGGGGAACGAGCAGTACTTC	CASSLAGGNEQYF
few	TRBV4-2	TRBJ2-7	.	TGTGCCAGCAGCCAGGTCGACAGCTACGAGCAGTACTTC	CASSQVDSYEQYF
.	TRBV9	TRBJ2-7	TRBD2	TGTGCCAGCAGCCAAACCTGGGCGGGGGATACCTACGAGCAGTACTTC	CASSQTWAGDTYEQYF
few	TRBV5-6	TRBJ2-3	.	TGTGCCAGCAGCTCCCTTGCAGGGGCCGGTACGCAGTATTTT	CASSSLAGAGTQYF
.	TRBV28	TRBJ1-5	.	TGTGCCAGCAGGCCGACCGGGGGGAATCAGCCCCAGCATTTT	CASRPTGGNQPQHF
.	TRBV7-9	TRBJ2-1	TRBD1	TGTGCCAGCAGCCATCACCGGGACAGCCACTACAATGAGCAGTTCTTC	CASSHHRDSHYNEQFF
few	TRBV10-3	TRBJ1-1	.	TGTGCCATCAGTGAGCCCCCTGAAGGGGGGAACACTGAAGCTTTCTTT	CAISEPPEGGNTEAFF
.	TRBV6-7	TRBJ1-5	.	TGTGCCAGCAGACCTAGACAGGCACCCAATCAGCCCCAGCATTTT	CASRPRQAPNQPQHF